This entry features one T cell receptor beta chain sequence. The data stem from a study of blood T cell repertoires in COVID-19. Study summary: Sources were T cells, B-cell-depleted T cells, or PBMCs; the material itself was cDNA or gDNA.

TCRdb's table, derived via immunoSEQ multiplex PCR, lists solely in-frame clones and lacks some. The sample holds 200,000 to 300,000 clones, approximately 88% seen once. V was cut by 3 bases and J by 5 bases, with 11 bases left in between. The germline V gene encodes CDR1 MDHEN and CDR2 SYDVKM. This CDR3 contains 13 residues. Participants spanned ages about 18 to 100 years and resided in some 22 US areas. Participant-given clinical history determined each cohort assignment. The sequencing input was PBMCs or T cells enriched from blood (not recorded which). This sequence was found in a woman aged 40 to 49 with acute COVID-19. This chain connects TRBV28 to TRBJ2-7, with D possibly being TRBD2 (5 bases). The CDR3 region has the DNA TGTGCCAGCAGTTTGGTGCCGGAGGACGAGCAGTACTTC. Amino acids: CASSLVPEDEQYF.